What follows are 2 T cell receptor beta chains derived from one specimen sequenced in a study of cytomegalovirus exposure and HLA in healthy donors listed by TCRdb under 2017. The protocol used for the library was the immunoSEQ multiplex PCR assay. For the multiplex PCR, a mixture combining 60 forward primers for TCR Vbeta segments and 13 reverse primers for TCR Jbeta segments was used. The table comes from immuneACCESS by way of TCRdb, which keeps in-frame sequences with V and J called. Part of the clones is missing from these tables; in studies checked, under half for an unresolved V gene and the rest for unknown reasons. The sample profile shows roughly 190,000 clones; over 75% of them were found once. The ten largest clones capture around 3.1% of the sample. Sequenced material: PBMCs. The receptor set was obtained from a female donor in good health and CMV-seronegative.

This clone was seen only a few times. This sequence joins TRBV19 and TRBJ2-4; possible D gene TRBD1, 6 bases. CDR1 LNHDA and CDR2 SQIVND come from the germline V gene (reference sequence). The CDR3 is 15 residues long. V gave up 3 bases and J gave up 5 bases, with 14 bases separating them. As DNA, the CDR3 is TGTGCCAGTAGTATGATGTGGGGGCCGGAAAACATTCAGTACTTC. Protein sequence: CASSMMWGPENIQYF.

Written as DNA, the CDR3 is TGTGCCAGCAAAAAGCAGGGGGATAATTCACCCCTCCACTTT. Protein product: CASKKQGDNSPLHF. The chain couples TRBV7-2 to TRBJ1-6, with 7 bases identical to TRBD1. CDR3 size: 14 residues. Germline CDR1 is SGHTA and CDR2 is FQGNSA. With V trimmed by 7 bases and J by 5 bases, 5 bases remained unmatched.